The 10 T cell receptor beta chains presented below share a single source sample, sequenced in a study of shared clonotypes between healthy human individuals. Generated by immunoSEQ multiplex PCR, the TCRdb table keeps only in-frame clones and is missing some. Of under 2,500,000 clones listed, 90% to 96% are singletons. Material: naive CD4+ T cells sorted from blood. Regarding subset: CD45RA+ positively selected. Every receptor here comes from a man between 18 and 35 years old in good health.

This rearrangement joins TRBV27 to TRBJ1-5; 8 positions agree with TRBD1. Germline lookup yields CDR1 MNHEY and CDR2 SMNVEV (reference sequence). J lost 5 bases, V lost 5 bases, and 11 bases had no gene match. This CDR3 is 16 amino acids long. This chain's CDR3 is CASSPGQGRLDQPQHF. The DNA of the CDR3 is TGTGCCAGCAGTCCAGGACAGGGCCGGCTCGATCAGCCCCAGCATTTT.

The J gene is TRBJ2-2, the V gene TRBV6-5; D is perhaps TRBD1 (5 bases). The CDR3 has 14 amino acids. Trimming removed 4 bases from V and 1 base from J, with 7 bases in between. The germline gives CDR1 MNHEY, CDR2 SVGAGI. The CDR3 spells CASSFTGNTGELFF. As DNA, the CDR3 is TGTGCCAGCAGTTTCACAGGGAACACCGGGGAGCTGTTTTTT.

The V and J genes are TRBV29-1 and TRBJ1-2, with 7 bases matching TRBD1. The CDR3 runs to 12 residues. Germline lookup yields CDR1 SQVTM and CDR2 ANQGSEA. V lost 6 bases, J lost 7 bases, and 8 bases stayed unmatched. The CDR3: CSVSPDRVGYTF. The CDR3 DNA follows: TGCAGCGTGAGCCCTGACAGGGTTGGCTACACCTTC.

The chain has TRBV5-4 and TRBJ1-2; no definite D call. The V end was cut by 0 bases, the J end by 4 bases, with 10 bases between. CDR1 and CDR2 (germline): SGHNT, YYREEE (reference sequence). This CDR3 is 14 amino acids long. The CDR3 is CASSLGSPGYGYTF. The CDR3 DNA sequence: TGTGCCAGCAGCTTGGGCTCACCGGGCTATGGCTACACCTTC.

This chain's CDR3 is CSGSRAMNTEAFF. As DNA, the CDR3 is TGCAGCGGCTCCAGGGCTATGAACACTGAAGCTTTCTTT. This rearrangement joins TRBV29-1 to TRBJ1-1; D is perhaps TRBD1 (5 bases). The CDR3 is made up of 13 amino acids. Trimming removed 7 bases from V and 0 bases from J, with 12 bases in between. CDR1 and CDR2 (germline): SQVTM, ANQGSEA.

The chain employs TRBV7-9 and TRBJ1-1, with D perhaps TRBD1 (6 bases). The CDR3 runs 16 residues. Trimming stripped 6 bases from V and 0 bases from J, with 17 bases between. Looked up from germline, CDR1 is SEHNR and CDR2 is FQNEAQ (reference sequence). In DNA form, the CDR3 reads TGTGCCAGCAGTCCCGGGGGCCCAGTTATGAACACTGAAGCTTTCTTT. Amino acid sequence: CASSPGGPVMNTEAFF.

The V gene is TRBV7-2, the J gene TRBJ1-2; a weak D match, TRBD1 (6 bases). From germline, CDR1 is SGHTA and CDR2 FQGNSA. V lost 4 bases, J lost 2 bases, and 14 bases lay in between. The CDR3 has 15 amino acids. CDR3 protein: CASSSNRGGNYGYTF. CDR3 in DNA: TGTGCCAGCAGCTCCAACCGGGGGGGCAACTATGGCTACACCTTC.

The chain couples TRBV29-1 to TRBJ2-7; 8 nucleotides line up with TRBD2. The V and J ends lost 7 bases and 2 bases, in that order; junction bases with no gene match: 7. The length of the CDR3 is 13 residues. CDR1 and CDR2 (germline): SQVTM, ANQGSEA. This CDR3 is CSAGAGGPYEQYF. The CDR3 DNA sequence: TGCAGCGCCGGGGCGGGGGGTCCCTACGAGCAGTACTTC.

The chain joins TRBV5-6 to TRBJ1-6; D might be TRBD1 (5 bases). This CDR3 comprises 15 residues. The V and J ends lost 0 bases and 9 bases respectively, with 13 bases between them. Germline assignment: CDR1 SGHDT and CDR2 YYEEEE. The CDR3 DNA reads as TGTGCCAGCAGCTTGGGCCGGGGGATTTTTTCACCCCTCCACTTT. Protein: CASSLGRGIFSPLHF.

CDR3: CASSLDGSGADTQYF. CDR3 coding DNA: TGTGCCAGCAGCTTAGACGGGTCCGGGGCCGATACGCAGTATTTT. The chain recombines TRBV11-3 with TRBJ2-3; D possibly uses TRBD1 or TRBD2 (5 bases each). There are 15 residues in the CDR3. CDR1 SGHNT and CDR2 YENEEA come from the germline V gene. Trimming took 0 bases from V and 6 from J, leaving 13 bases between them.